These 9 T cell receptor beta chains came from one sample sequenced in a study of human T cells and chemical hapten exposure. TCRdb passed the RACE reads through MiXCR, listing each CDR3 protein once. In the table there are approximately 52,000 distinct CDR3 sequences, 8.5% to 10% of which are singletons. Time point noted: pre-sensitization, week 0. Treatment denoted: therapeutic diphenylcyclopropenone sensitization with weekly scalp DPC. The sequencing used whole blood, collected in connection with sensitization to the hapten diphenylcyclopropenone (DPC). These TCRs come from a woman in her forties with alopecia areata. Some clones in this sample may be carry-over from other donors' samples.

This chain links TRBV30 with TRBJ1-1; D perhaps matches TRBD1 (6 bases). The CDR3 consists of 16 residues. Germline-derived CDR1 and CDR2 are GTSNPN and SVGIG (reference sequence). V lost 0 bases and J 1 base, leaving 15 bases between the germline ends. CDR3 coding DNA: TGTGCCTGGAGTGTATCTAGGGGGGGAGCGAACACTGAAGCTTTCTTT. Residues: CAWSVSRGGANTEAFF.

This clonotype was seen ten or more times. V and J are TRBV18 and TRBJ1-5; tentative D call: TRBD1 (6 bases). The CDR3 contains 15 residues. Germline lookup yields CDR1 KGHSH and CDR2 LQKENI. V was pared by 4 bases and J by 6 bases, with 16 bases between. The CDR3 here is CASSLTSGAGQPQHF. The DNA of the CDR3 is TGTGCCAGCTCACTTACATCAGGGGCCGGTCAGCCCCAGCATTTT. The variable domain in full, completed from reference TRBV18 and TRBJ1-5, reads NAGVMQNPRHLVRRRGQEARLRCSPMKGHSHVYWYRQLPEEGLKFMVYLQKENIIDESGMPKERFSAEFPKEGPSILRIQQVVRGDSAAYFCASSLTSGAGQPQHFGDGTRLSIL.

As regards this clonotype: At one of its ends the junction is not consistent with the germline gene, which may arise from a read error. This chain links TRBV5-1 with TRBJ1-4; 10 bases are a match to TRBD1. Germline CDR1 is SGHRS and CDR2 is YFSETQ. The CDR3 spans 18 residues. The CDR3 sequence: CASSLGDRGLLANGKLFF. CDR3 nucleotide sequence: TGCGCCAGCAGCTTGGGGGACAGGGGTCTTCTCGCTAATGGAAAACTGTTTTTT.

V is TRBV5-4 and J is TRBJ2-1; D uncertain. The germline V gene has CDR1 SGHNT and CDR2 YYREEE (reference sequence). The CDR3 totals 14 residues. Trimming took 4 bases from V and 3 from J, leaving 11 bases between them. As DNA, the CDR3 is TGTGCCAGCAGCGGGTACCTGTTCTACAATGAGCAGTTCTTC. As protein: CASSGYLFYNEQFF.

The table lists this clonotype with a few counts. This chain uses TRBV7-9 with TRBJ2-3; maybe TRBD2 (5 bases). This CDR3 is built from 16 residues. Germline CDR1 reads SEHNR; CDR2 reads FQNEAQ (reference sequence). V was clipped by 0 bases and J by 5 bases, with 15 bases between them. The CDR3 loop is CASSLARGLEGDTQYF. For the CDR3, the DNA is TGTGCCAGCAGCTTAGCAAGAGGGCTAGAAGGAGATACGCAGTATTTT. Drawing the rest from reference TRBV7-9 and TRBJ2-3, the complete variable domain is DTGVSQNPRHKITKRGQNVTFRCDPISEHNRLYWYRQTLGQGPEFLTYFQNEAQLEKSRLLSDRFSAERPKGSFSTLEIQRTEQGDSAMYLCASSLARGLEGDTQYFGPGTRLTVL.

This clonotype was observed a few times. The chain uses TRBV28 and TRBJ2-7; no definite D call. With 4 bases removed from V and 2 bases from J, the gap between germline ends came to 6 bases. Germline V gives CDR1 MDHEN, CDR2 SYDVKM. This CDR3 region has 12 residues. The CDR3 spells CASSSGTYEQYF. CDR3 bases: TGTGCCAGCAGTTCAGGAACCTACGAGCAGTACTTC.

This clonotype has a count of ten or more. The chain combines TRBV12-3 or TRBV12-4 with TRBJ2-1; TRBD2 matches 8 bases. The CDR3 is made up of 14 amino acids. Trimming removed 6 bases from V and 5 bases from J; junction bases left unmatched: 6. The CDR3 protein is CASSRTGLDNEQFF. DNA of the CDR3: TGTGCCAGCAGCCGGACGGGACTAGACAATGAGCAGTTCTTC.

This clonotype was detected a few times. V usage is TRBV28 and J usage is TRBJ1-6, with 7 bases matching TRBD1. The CDR3 length is 17 residues. V shed 4 bases, J shed 6 bases, and the junction held 12 bases outside the gene matches. Per germline, CDR1 MDHEN and CDR2 SYDVKM. CDR3 coding DNA: TGTGCCAGCAGTTCGCTCGCCGGGACAGAGCTTAATTCACCCCTCCACTTT. Translation gives CASSSLAGTELNSPLHF.

In its sample, this clonotype was seen many times. The chain recombines TRBV9 with TRBJ1-1, with D perhaps TRBD1 (5 bases). This CDR3 is built from 14 residues. Deletions cut 3 bases from V and 5 bases from J, with 14 bases between. The germline CDR1 and CDR2 sequences are SGDLS and YYNGEE. CDR3 sequence (DNA): TGTGCCAGCAGCGCAACGAGCGAGGGGACTGAAGCTTTCTTT. Amino acid sequence: CASSATSEGTEAFF.